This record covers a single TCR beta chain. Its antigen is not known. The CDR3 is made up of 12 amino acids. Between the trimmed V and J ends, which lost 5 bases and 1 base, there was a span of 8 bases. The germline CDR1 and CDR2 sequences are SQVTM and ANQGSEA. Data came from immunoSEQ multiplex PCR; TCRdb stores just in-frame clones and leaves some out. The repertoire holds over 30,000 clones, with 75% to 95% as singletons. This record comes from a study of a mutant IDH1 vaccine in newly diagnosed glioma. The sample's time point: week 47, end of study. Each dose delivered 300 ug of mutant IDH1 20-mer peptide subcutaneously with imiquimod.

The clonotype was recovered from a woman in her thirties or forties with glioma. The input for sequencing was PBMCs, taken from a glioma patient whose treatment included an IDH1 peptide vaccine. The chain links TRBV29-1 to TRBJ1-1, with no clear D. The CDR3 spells CSVLGENTEAFF. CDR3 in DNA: TGCAGCGTTTTGGGAGAGAACACTGAAGCTTTCTTT.